This T cell receptor (beta chain) came from a study of identical twins. Overall study findings and caveats: Modelling underestimated the level of out-of-frame TCR alpha sharing observed in monozygotic twins. Without tracking the same donors, conclusions rested on cross-sectional statistical analysis.

In its sample, this clonotype was seen many times. Antigen unknown. MiXCR, applied by TCRdb to the 5' RACE reads, yields one record per CDR3 protein. The repertoire has roughly 470,000 distinct CDR3 sequences, roughly an eighth of them found once; the top ten carry about 0.97%. V shed 0 bases and J shed 1 base, with 5 bases lying between them. This CDR3 contains 14 residues. Germline V gene data show CDR1 as LGHNA and CDR2 as YSLEER. This sample was shared with a second study, whose subject was yellow fever vaccine responses in identical twins.

The sequencing input was CD4+ T cells sorted from blood. The genes are TRBV4-3 and TRBJ2-3, with D unclear. This TCR was sampled from a woman in her late teens or twenties in good health. The CDR3 protein is CASSQDPGTDTQYF. CDR3 nucleotide sequence: TGCGCCAGCAGCCAAGATCCGGGCACAGATACGCAGTATTTT.